This TCR beta chain emerged from a study of blood T cells in healthy people across ages (dated by TCRdb to the mid-2010s). With regard to the full study: In model experiments, template switching captured roughly one uniquely barcoded TCR beta cDNA molecule for every two T cells. Age-related changes in TCR beta repertoire diversity were measured in the study by deep sequencing normalized with unique cDNA molecular identifiers. Donors were grouped into four age groups: young (average 16 years), middle-aged (approximately 41), aged (62) and long-lived (less than 85). To avoid experimental bias, donors of different ages were randomly spread across the sequencing lanes. Using the same blood draw, the study looked at two additional independent replicas of 1 million unique cDNA reads for two donors, one aged 18 to 30 and the other aged 80 or older.

The donors were 40 or so Caucasian individuals from Russia, aged roughly 6 to 90 years, who were systemically healthy. Each donor gave about 11 milliliters of peripheral blood, drawn into EDTA-treated Vacutainer tubes. Ficoll-Paque density-gradient centrifugation was used to isolate PBMCs, with at least 7 million per sample. Total RNA, at least 5 micrograms per sample, was extracted from PBMCs with Trizol reagent. The percentages of naive CD45RAhigh/CD27high T cells were determined by flow cytometry on a PBMC aliquot from every donor. This clonotype was recorded many times. Its antigen is not yet known. Base qualities are not recorded, but no much larger clone differs from it by a single base. Libraries were constructed by 5' RACE. TCRdb lists the instrument as Illumina HiSeq 2500. A second PCR of roughly 7 to 11 cycles was performed with a sample-barcoded 5' primer and a J-beta primer mix. Each TCR beta cDNA molecule received a unique molecular identifier from a template-switch 5' adaptor carrying 12 random nucleotides. Each sample yielded at least 3 million CDR3-containing paired-end reads. All of the RNA was converted into first-strand cDNA using the Mint cDNA synthesis kit, with a TRBC-specific oligonucleotide serving as the primer. All cDNA was treated with uracil-DNA glycosylase and then went through a first 18-cycle PCR with the universal primers M1SS and BC2_uni_R. The paper's data handling went like this. Each sample was normalized by randomly selecting 1 million high-quality reads, each carrying a distinct molecular identifier. Reads with shared molecular identifiers were discarded instead of being binned into consensus sequences. MiTCR, set to a Q25 quality threshold and the strictest error-elimination algorithm, was used for CDR3 identification, clonotype clustering and error correction. Lower-bound total TCR beta diversity was estimated with a nonparametric unseen species model using Euler transformation. TCRdb reran the public reads through fastp at Q25 and MiXCR, keeping productive beta chains. Every CDR3 protein is listed once, alongside the most common genes and DNA of its rows. The V and J calls were determined by TCRdb, not by the authors. This sample lists around 900,000 distinct CDR3 sequences; 29% were detected once. Roughly a sixth of the sample goes to the ten largest clones.

CDR1 and CDR2, per the germline V gene, are SGHTA and FQGNSA. The CDR3, cysteine through phenylalanine, is 17 amino acids long. Left in the record is the CDR3 DNA by itself, 51 bases read in frame from the first base. V loses 3 bases at its end and J loses 7 bases; junction bases beyond the gene matches: 15. Beyond this particular receptor, the publication reports: As age increased, observed TCR beta diversity per million T cells dropped in a roughly linear way, and a significant reduction was already evident by age around 41. Compared with the aged group, the long-lived group had more naive CD4+ T cells, fewer expanded clones and increased TCR diversity, a pattern suggesting age selection. A strong correlation was found between observed TCR beta diversity and the percentage of naive T cells measured by flow cytometry. Conclusive comparison of naive and antigen-experienced compartments was prevented by the profiling of bulk unsorted PBMCs. Estimates of total diversity based on one million sequenced T cells were considered lower bounds and underestimates. The CMV infection status of donors was not known, potentially confounding age-related changes in expanded clonotypes.

This sequence uses TRBV7-2 and TRBJ2-1; TRBD2 aligns with 7 central bases. Specimen: blood. The receptor was isolated from a woman aged 80 or older in good health. The CDR3 has the sequence CASSFVAGPTRGNEQFF. The base sequence is TGTGCCAGCAGCTTTGTAGCGGGCCCAACCAGAGGTAATGAGCAGTTCTTC.